Listed here is a single T cell receptor beta chain. These data come from a study of blood T cell repertoires in COVID-19. On the study more broadly: Collection of acute and convalescent COVID-19 samples took place in the United States, Italy and Spain. PBMCs, B-cell-depleted T cells, or T cells were the source of the cDNA or gDNA that made up the material.

Germline assignment: CDR1 MNHEY and CDR2 SMNVEV (reference sequence). CDR3 length equals 12 residues. V was pared by 7 bases and J by 4 bases, with 9 bases between. In the original analysis: Amplification with reference gene primers provided the estimates of nucleated cell counts. This table comes from immunoSEQ multiplex PCR, and its TCRdb copy is limited to in-frame clones, with some not included. That table furnishes V, J and clone size, whereas the DNA furnished D and trimming. The table lists over 120,000 clones, approximately 90% of them singletons. This receptor was identified in a woman aged 50 to 60 with active or convalescent COVID-19. The material sequenced was peripheral blood. This rearrangement joins TRBV27 to TRBJ2-3; weak D call: TRBD1 (5 bases). The CDR3 loop is CASKQGPDTQYF. The CDR3 nucleotides read TGTGCCAGCAAGCAGGGCCCAGATACGCAGTATTTT.